This entry features one TCR beta chain sequence. The trim removed 5 bases at V and 3 bases at J, leaving 4 bases unmatched. The CDR3 length is 13 residues. CDR1 is SNHLY, CDR2 FYNNEI, per germline. The sample comes from a study of blood T cell repertoires in COVID-19. Overall study context: Both acute and convalescent COVID-19 samples were obtained from the United States, Italy and Spain. The analysed material was cDNA or gDNA that came from T cells, B-cell-depleted T cells, or PBMCs.

Original data processing: Researchers report that nucleated cell counts were estimated from reference gene primer amplification. Profiled with immunoSEQ multiplex PCR; TCRdb holds only in-frame clones, not every one. For V, J and clone size, that table is used; D and trimming come from the DNA. The sample yields about 120,000 clones, approximately 90% seen once. The rearrangement uses TRBV2 and TRBJ2-7; 7 bases are a match to TRBD1. Sequencing input: peripheral blood. The TCR originated in a human donor in a cohort sampled during active COVID-19. CDR3 nucleotides: TGTGCCAGCAGTACTTACAGGGGCTACGAGCAGTACTTC. It is translated as CASSTYRGYEQYF.